Listed here are 7 T cell receptor beta chains from one sample, sequenced in a study of control samples from healthy donors and cancer patients. Profiling relied on immunoSEQ multiplex PCR, and the TCRdb table lists in-frame clones only, not all of them. The data hold about 80,000 clones, with over 85% observed a single time. Material for sequencing was blood. These TCRs come from a man between 45 and 60 years old in good health.

The chain couples TRBV5-3 to TRBJ2-5, with D maybe TRBD1 (6 bases). TRBV5-3 is reported as an ORF; its role is uncertain. Trimming took 1 base from V and 0 from J, leaving 16 bases between them. CDR3 length: 17 residues. CDR3 region: CARSLNRAPQYQETQYF. DNA for the CDR3: TGTGCCAGAAGCTTGAACAGGGCCCCACAGTACCAAGAGACCCAGTACTTC.

The chain uses TRBV24-1 and TRBJ1-1, with 7 bases identical to TRBD1. The V gene end was trimmed by 3 bases and the J gene end by 2 bases; junction bases not matched to a gene: 5. In germline, CDR1 is KGHDR, CDR2 SFDVKD. The CDR3 consists of 15 residues. The CDR3 sequence is CATSDPGQPNTEAFF. DNA of the CDR3: TGTGCCACCAGTGATCCGGGACAGCCTAACACTGAAGCTTTCTTT.

The chain uses TRBV18 and TRBJ2-7, with no clear D. V was pared by 5 bases and J by 5 bases, with 16 bases between. Germline CDR1 reads KGHSH; CDR2 reads LQKENI. CDR3 size: 14 residues. Here the CDR3 DNA reads TGTGCCAGCTCAGAGAAAGGTACGGGCCACGAGCAGTACTTC. Translation gives CASSEKGTGHEQYF.

This clone was seen just once. This chain joins TRBV6-5 and TRBJ1-4, with TRBD1 matching 8 bases. The ends lost 6 bases at V and 4 bases at J; junction bases unmatched: 7. Germline CDR1 reads MNHEY; CDR2 reads SVGAGI. The CDR3 extends over 15 amino acids. CDR3 coding DNA: TGTGCCAGCAGGTCTGGACAGGGCCATAATGAAAAACTGTTTTTT. It codes for CASRSGQGHNEKLFF.

The chain combines TRBV4-2 with TRBJ2-7; D gene unclear. Trimming took off 0 bases at V and 3 bases at J, with 12 bases between the two ends. The CDR3 extends over 15 amino acids. The germline V gene has CDR1 LGHNA and CDR2 YNFKEQ. The CDR3 spells CASSQDKGGYYEQYF. For the CDR3, the DNA is TGTGCCAGCAGCCAAGATAAGGGCGGTTACTACGAGCAGTACTTC.

A word on this clone: The junction and the germline gene differ at one end; a read error may be behind it. In nucleotides, the CDR3 is TGTGCCAGCACCGTAGGGGGATATAATTCACCCCTCCACTTT. Translated: CASTVGGYNSPLHF. The V and J genes are TRBV9 and TRBJ1-6, with D possibly being TRBD1 (6 bases). This CDR3 region has 14 residues. Germline values: CDR1 SGDLS, CDR2 YYNGEE.

The chain carries TRBV27 and TRBJ1-2; D may be TRBD1 (5 bases). The germline V gene has CDR1 MNHEY and CDR2 SMNVEV (reference sequence). Deletions cut 5 bases from V and 2 bases from J, with 18 bases between. CDR3 length: 16 amino acids. CDR3 region: CASSPGEGLINYGYTF. The CDR3 coding sequence is TGTGCCAGCAGTCCAGGAGAGGGACTGATAAACTATGGCTACACCTTC.